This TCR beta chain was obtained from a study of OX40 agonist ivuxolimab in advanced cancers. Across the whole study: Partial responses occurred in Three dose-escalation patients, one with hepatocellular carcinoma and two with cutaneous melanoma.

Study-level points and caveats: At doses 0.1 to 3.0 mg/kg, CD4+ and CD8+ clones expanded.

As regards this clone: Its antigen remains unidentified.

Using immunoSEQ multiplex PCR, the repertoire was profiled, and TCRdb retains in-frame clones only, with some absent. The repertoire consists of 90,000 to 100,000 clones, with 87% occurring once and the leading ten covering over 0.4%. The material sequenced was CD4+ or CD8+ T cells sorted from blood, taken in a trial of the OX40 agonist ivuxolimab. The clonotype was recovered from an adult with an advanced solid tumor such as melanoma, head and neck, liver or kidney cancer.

The CDR3 region is CASSSDRGPGANVLTF. Here the CDR3 DNA reads TGTGCCAGCAGCTCCGACAGGGGCCCTGGGGCCAACGTCCTGACTTTC. This rearrangement joins TRBV7-9 to TRBJ2-6; the match to TRBD1 covers 8 bases. From germline, CDR1 is SEHNR and CDR2 FQNEAQ (reference sequence). This CDR3 has 16 amino acids. V dropped 4 bases and J dropped 2; count of bases not matched to a gene: 4.